The 13 T cell receptor beta chains below come from one sample, sequenced in a study of blood T cell repertoires in COVID-19. Generated by immunoSEQ multiplex PCR, the TCRdb table keeps only in-frame clones and is missing some. The sample has approximately 210,000 clones; 85% are singletons. The specimen sequenced was peripheral blood. These TCRs come from a man in his 60s with COVID-19, enrolled during active disease.

The V and J genes are TRBV4-3 and TRBJ2-2, with D possibly being TRBD1 (5 bases). Germline assignment: CDR1 LGHNA and CDR2 YSLEER. The V end lost 1 base, the J end lost 9 bases, and 12 bases lay between the germline ends. The CDR3 length is 14 residues. The CDR3 reads CASSQAALGRELFF. The CDR3, as DNA: TGCGCCAGCAGCCAAGCGGCCCTGGGGCGGGAGCTGTTTTTT.

The chain links TRBV30 to TRBJ1-1; D remains ambiguous. V lost 5 bases and J lost 0, with 13 bases in between. This CDR3 contains 14 residues. From germline, CDR1 is GTSNPN and CDR2 SVGIG (reference sequence). The CDR3 DNA follows: TGTGCCTGGTTACGTCGGGGTGTGAACACTGAAGCTTTCTTT. Residues: CAWLRRGVNTEAFF.

This clone is a singleton in its sample. The chain is built from TRBV3-1 (or the pseudogene TRBV3-2) and TRBJ2-5; 11 bases are a match to TRBD2. The germline V gene encodes CDR1 LGHDT and CDR2 YNNKEL (reference sequence). Germline trimming cut 4 bases from V and 7 bases from J; bases unmatched to any gene: 11. The CDR3 covers 16 residues. Here the CDR3 reads CASSLLSGRASVTQYF. The CDR3 DNA reads as TGTGCCAGCAGCCTACTTAGCGGGAGGGCCTCCGTGACCCAGTACTTC.

The rearrangement uses TRBV19 and TRBJ2-2, with D perhaps TRBD1 (6 bases). The CDR3 runs to 15 residues. CDR1 LNHDA and CDR2 SQIVND come from the germline V gene (reference sequence). V dropped 6 bases and J dropped 2 bases, with 13 bases sitting between them. CDR3 sequence reads: CASSRGQLNTGELFF. The DNA for the CDR3 is TGTGCCAGTAGCCGGGGACAACTTAACACCGGGGAGCTGTTTTTT.

The V gene is TRBV6-5, the J gene TRBJ2-5, with 7 bases aligning to TRBD1. V dropped 5 bases and J dropped 4; count of bases not matched to a gene: 7. Germline assignment: CDR1 MNHEY and CDR2 SVGAGI. The length of the CDR3 is 14 residues. The CDR3 loop is CASSQTGRVETQYF. The CDR3 DNA reads TGTGCCAGCAGTCAGACAGGGCGAGTAGAGACCCAGTACTTC.

This chain connects TRBV25-1 to TRBJ2-3, with D tentatively TRBD1 (6 bases). Per germline, CDR1 MGHDK and CDR2 SYGVNS. Trimming removed 3 bases from V and 0 bases from J, with 10 bases in between. CDR3 length: 15 amino acids. The DNA of the CDR3 is TGTGCCAGCAGTGAGAGGGGACAAAGCACAGATACGCAGTATTTT. It codes for CASSERGQSTDTQYF.

The chain employs TRBV25-1 and TRBJ2-1; no clear D gene. This CDR3 has 17 residues. The V end was cut by 2 bases, the J end by 5 bases, with 19 bases between. CDR1 is MGHDK, CDR2 SYGVNS, per germline. In DNA, the CDR3 is TGTGCCAGCAGTGAAATACCTAGAGCAAAAGGAGACAATGAGCAGTTCTTC. Its translation is CASSEIPRAKGDNEQFF.

The CDR3 here is CAITLRVRDTEAFF. CDR3 bases: TGTGCCATCACCCTCCGCGTCAGGGACACTGAAGCTTTCTTT. This sequence joins TRBV10-3 and TRBJ1-1, with a possible D match to TRBD1 (5 bases). V dropped 7 bases and J dropped 3 bases, with 15 bases sitting between them. Germline loops: CDR1 ENHRY, CDR2 SYGVKD. The CDR3 is 14 residues long.

The genes are TRBV19 and TRBJ2-7, with TRBD1 as a possible D gene (5 bases). V shed 3 bases and J shed 6 bases, with 9 bases lying between them. Germline CDR1 and CDR2: LNHDA and SQIVND (reference sequence). The CDR3 has 12 residues. In DNA form, the CDR3 reads TGTGCCAGTAGTATTCCAGGGTTCGAGCAGTACTTC. It is translated as CASSIPGFEQYF.

This chain uses TRBV9 with TRBJ2-2, with a weak D call TRBD2 (6 bases). This CDR3 is 16 amino acids long. V lost 0 bases, J lost 1 base, and 10 bases lay in between. Germline assignment: CDR1 SGDLS and CDR2 YYNGEE. CDR3 DNA sequence: TGTGCCAGCAGCGTAGCCGGGACTTTGAACACCGGGGAGCTGTTTTTT. It encodes CASSVAGTLNTGELFF.

CDR3 DNA: TGTGCCAGCAGACTGGACACGAGCAATCAGCCCCAGCATTTT. Translating gives CASRLDTSNQPQHF. The chain carries TRBV2 and TRBJ1-5; TRBD1 is a possible D gene (5 bases). The germline V and J ends were trimmed by 6 bases and 1 base, with 10 bases remaining between them. The CDR3 consists of 14 residues. From germline, CDR1 is SNHLY and CDR2 FYNNEI.

V gene TRBV6-5 combines with J gene TRBJ1-1; TRBD1 agrees at 8 bases. Germline assignment: CDR1 MNHEY and CDR2 SVGAGI. This CDR3 comprises 15 residues. J gave up 3 bases and V 5 bases, and 8 bases lay outside the gene matches. CDR3 loop: CASSPPGQGYTEAFF. As DNA, the CDR3 is TGTGCCAGCAGTCCCCCCGGACAGGGATACACTGAAGCTTTCTTT.

The V and J genes are TRBV7-9 and TRBJ1-2; D call uncertain. Germline V gives CDR1 SEHNR, CDR2 FQNEAQ (reference sequence). V was clipped by 0 bases and J by 6 bases, with 5 bases between them. CDR3 length equals 12 residues. CDR3 residues: CASSLAIDGYTF. For the CDR3, the DNA is TGTGCCAGCAGCTTAGCGATAGATGGCTACACCTTC.